This T cell receptor beta chain was sequenced in a study of blood T cell repertoires in COVID-19 (dated by TCRdb to 2018 to 2020). In terms of the full investigation: Samples covering the acute and convalescent phases of COVID-19 were provided by collaborators in the United States, Italy and Spain. Deeply sampled blood TCRbeta repertoires from subjects exposed to, actively infected with, or recovered from COVID-19 were included in the dataset. Samples came from the ongoing ImmuneRACE study (first 160 participants) plus 1,254 subjects from 6 global collaborators. The sample metadata nearly always contained a de-identified subject ID, COVID-19 status, age in years and sex. The repertoires were made available in a free public database intended to serve as a resource for research on the immune response to SARS-CoV-2. The prospective study material was composed of cDNA or gDNA derived from T cells, B-cell-depleted T cells, or PBMCs. Where available, HLA class I and class II types were taken from metadata supplied by the sample provider and were not determined by assay-based typing.

To note about this clone: No cognate antigen has been identified for it. Base qualities are not recorded, but no much larger clone differs from it by a single base.

TCRbeta CDR3 regions were amplified from genomic DNA using the immunoSEQ Assay, a bias-controlled multiplex PCR. The study's processing was this. The number of nucleated cells in each sample was estimated by amplification of reference gene primers within the assay. To quantify the absolute abundance of each unique TCRbeta CDR3 rearrangement, sequence reads were collapsed and filtered. Productive Simpson clonality was computed per sample as the square root of Simpson's diversity index over productive rearrangements. The immuneACCESS repertoire file appears here via TCRdb, limited to in-frame rearrangements. These files lack a portion of the clones; in checked studies, under half of the deficit traces to unresolved V genes, and the cause of the others is not known. For V, J and clone size, that table is used; D and trimming come from the DNA. Present in this sample are under 250,000 clones, about four fifths of which were seen just once. Roughly 8.6% of the sample comes from the top ten.

The germline V gene gives CDR1 as KGHDR and CDR2 as SFDVKD. The germline V and J ends show losses of 5 bases and 6 bases respectively, and no gene match explains 9 bases of the junction. Reading from cysteine to phenylalanine, the CDR3 counts 17 amino acids. Only CDR3 DNA remains: 51 bases, in frame from the first base. The study at large found these results: How much clinical and demographic metadata was included differed by source and by participant, and the metadata was provided uncurated.

Collaborating institutions collected whole blood in K2EDTA tubes following their own protocols. For TCRbeta analysis, collaborator samples were shipped as frozen whole blood, as isolated PBMCs, or as DNA extracted from either sample type. The sequencing sample was made of peripheral blood. This sequence uses TRBV24-1 and TRBJ2-2; 12 middle bases align to TRBD1. The TCR comes from a man aged 35-49 years with active or convalescent COVID-19. The CDR3 loop reads CATSAFSGQGAAGELFF. The bases are TGTGCCACCAGTGCGTTCTCGGGACAGGGGGCCGCCGGGGAGCTGTTTTTT.